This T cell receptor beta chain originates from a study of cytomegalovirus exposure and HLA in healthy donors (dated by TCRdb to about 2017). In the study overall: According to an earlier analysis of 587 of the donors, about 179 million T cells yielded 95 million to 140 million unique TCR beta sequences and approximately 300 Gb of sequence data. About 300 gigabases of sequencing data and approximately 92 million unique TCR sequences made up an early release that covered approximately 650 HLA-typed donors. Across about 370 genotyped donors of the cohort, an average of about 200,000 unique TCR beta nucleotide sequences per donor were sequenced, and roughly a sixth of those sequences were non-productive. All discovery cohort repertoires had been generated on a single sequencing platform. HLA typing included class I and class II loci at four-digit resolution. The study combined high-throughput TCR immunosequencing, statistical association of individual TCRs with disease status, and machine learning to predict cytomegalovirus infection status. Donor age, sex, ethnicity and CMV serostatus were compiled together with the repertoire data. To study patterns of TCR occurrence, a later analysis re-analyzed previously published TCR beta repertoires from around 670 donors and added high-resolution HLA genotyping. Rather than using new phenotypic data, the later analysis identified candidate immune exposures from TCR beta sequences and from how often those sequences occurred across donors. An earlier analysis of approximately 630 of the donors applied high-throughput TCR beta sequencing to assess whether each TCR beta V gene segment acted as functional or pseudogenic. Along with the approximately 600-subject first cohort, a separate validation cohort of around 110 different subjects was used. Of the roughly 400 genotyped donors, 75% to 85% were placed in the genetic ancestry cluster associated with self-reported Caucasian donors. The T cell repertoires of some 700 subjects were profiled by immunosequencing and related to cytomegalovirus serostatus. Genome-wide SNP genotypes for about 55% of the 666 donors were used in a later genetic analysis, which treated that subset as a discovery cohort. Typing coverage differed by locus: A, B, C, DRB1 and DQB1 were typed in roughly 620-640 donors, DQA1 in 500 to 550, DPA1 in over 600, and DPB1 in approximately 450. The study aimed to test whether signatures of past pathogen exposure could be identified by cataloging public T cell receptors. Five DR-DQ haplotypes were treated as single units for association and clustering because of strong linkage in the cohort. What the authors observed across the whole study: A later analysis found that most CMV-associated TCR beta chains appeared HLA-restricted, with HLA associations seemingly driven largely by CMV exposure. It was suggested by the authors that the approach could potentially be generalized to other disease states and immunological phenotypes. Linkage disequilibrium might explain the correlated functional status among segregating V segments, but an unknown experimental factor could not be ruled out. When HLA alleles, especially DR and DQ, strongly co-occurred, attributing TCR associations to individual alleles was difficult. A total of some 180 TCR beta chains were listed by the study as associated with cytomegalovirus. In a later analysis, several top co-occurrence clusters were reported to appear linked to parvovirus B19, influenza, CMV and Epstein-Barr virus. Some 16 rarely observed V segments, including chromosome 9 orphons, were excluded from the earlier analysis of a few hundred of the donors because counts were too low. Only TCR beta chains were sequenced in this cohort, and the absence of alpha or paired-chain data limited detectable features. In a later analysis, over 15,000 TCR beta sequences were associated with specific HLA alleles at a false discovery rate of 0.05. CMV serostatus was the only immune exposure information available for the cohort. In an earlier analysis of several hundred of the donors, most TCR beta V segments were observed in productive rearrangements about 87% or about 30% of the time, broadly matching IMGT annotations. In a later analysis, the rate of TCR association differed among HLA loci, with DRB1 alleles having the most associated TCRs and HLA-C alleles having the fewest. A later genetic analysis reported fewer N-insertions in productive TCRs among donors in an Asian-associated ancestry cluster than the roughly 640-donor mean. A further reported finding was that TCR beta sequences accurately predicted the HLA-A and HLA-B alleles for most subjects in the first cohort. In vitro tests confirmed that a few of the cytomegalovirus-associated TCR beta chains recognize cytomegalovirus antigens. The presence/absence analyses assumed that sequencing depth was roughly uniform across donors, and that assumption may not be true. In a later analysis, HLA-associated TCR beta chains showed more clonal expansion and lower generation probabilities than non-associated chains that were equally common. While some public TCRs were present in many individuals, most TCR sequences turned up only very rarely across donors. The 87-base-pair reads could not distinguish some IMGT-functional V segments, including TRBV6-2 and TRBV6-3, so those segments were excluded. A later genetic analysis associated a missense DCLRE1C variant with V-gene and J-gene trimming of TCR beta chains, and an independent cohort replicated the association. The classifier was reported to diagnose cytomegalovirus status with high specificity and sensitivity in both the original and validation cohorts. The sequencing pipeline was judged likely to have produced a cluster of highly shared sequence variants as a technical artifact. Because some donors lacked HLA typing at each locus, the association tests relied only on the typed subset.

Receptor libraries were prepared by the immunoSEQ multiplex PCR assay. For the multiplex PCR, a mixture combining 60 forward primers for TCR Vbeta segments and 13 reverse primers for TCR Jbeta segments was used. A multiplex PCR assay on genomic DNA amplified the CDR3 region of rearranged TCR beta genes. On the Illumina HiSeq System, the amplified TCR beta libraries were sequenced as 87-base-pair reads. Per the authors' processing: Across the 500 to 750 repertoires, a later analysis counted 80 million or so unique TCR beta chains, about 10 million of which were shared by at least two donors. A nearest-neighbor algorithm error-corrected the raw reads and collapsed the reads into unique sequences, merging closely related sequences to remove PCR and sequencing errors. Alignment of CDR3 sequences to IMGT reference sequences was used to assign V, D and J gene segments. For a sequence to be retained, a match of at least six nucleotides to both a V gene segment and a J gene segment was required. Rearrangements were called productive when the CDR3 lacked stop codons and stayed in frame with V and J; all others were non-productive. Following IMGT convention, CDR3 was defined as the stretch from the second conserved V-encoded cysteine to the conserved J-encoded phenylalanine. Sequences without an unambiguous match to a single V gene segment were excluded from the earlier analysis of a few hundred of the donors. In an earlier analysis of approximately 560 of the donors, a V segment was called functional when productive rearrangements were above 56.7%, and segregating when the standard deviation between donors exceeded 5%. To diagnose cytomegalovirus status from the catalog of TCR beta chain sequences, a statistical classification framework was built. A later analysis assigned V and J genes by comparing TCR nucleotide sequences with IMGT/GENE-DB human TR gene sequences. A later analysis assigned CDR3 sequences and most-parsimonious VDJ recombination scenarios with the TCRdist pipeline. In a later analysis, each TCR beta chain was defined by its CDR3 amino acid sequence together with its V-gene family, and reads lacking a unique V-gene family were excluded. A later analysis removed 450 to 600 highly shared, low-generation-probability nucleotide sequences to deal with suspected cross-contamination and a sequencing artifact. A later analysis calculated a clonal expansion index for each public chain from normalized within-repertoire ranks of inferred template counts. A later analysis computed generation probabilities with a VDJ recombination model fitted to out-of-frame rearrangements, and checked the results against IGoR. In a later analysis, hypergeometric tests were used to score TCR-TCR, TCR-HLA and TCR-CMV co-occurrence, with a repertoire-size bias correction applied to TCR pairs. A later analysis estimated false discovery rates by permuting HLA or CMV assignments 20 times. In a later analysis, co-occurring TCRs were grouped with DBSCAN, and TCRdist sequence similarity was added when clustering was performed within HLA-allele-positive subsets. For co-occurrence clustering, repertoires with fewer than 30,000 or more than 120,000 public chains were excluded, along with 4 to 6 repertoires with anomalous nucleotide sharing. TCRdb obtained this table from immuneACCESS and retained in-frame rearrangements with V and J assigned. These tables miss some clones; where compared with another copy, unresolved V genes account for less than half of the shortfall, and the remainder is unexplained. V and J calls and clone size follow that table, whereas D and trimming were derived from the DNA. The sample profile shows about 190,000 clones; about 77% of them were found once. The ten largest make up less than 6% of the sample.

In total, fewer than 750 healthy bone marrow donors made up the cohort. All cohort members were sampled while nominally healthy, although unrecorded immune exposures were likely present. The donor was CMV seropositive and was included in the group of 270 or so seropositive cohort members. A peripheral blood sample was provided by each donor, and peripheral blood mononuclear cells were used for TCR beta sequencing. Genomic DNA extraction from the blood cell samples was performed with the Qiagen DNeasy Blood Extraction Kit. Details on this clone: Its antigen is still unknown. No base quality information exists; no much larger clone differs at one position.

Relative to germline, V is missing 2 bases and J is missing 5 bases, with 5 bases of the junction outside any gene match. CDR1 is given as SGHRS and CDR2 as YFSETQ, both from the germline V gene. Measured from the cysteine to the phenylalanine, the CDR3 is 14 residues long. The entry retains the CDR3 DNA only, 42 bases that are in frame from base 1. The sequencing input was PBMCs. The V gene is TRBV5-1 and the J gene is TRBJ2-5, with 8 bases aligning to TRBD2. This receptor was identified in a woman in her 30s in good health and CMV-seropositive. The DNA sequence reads TGCGCCAGCAGCTTCAGCGGGAGTGGGGAGACCCAGTACTTC. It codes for CASSFSGSGETQYF.